The 27 T cell receptor beta chains below all came from one sample that was sequenced in a study of CD8+CD57+ T cells in acquired aplastic anemia. Using genomic DNA as the template, TCR beta VDJ and CDR3 profiling was carried out. TCRdb used MiXCR to reprocess the reads, holding one entry per CDR3 protein. Here the sample spans about 160,000 distinct CDR3 sequences, about 64% being singletons. Flow cytometry had shown expanded CD8+CD57+ cells in the patients chosen for sequencing. Sequenced sample: sorted CD4+, CD8+, or CD8+CD57+ T cells (not recorded which) from PBMCs. The receptors were sampled from a human donor with aplastic anemia.

The chain is built from TRBV24-1 and TRBJ2-7; unclear D gene. Trimming stripped 5 bases from V and 3 bases from J, with 7 bases between. Germline assignment: CDR1 KGHDR and CDR2 SFDVKD. CDR3 size: 12 residues. The CDR3 reads CATSGSDYEQYF. CDR3 nucleotide sequence: TGTGCCACCAGTGGTTCAGACTACGAGCAGTACTTC.

The chain employs TRBV14 and TRBJ2-6; 10 positions match TRBD2. Germline CDR1 SGHDN, CDR2 FVKESK. CDR3 size: 14 residues. V shed 0 bases and J 15 bases; nucleotides not matched to a gene: 5. CDR3: CASSQESWTSGLTF. In DNA form, the CDR3 reads TGTGCCAGCAGCCAAGAATCATGGACTAGCGGCCTGACTTTC.

This chain joins TRBV10-1 and TRBJ1-1, with D unresolved. Germline values: CDR1 WNHNN, CDR2 SYGVQD (reference sequence). V lost 2 bases and J 0 bases, leaving 7 bases between the germline ends. The length of the CDR3 is 14 residues. For the CDR3, the DNA is TGCGCCAGCAGTGAGGCGACATTGAACACTGAAGCTTTCTTT. Its translation is CASSEATLNTEAFF.

The chain joins TRBV6-4 to TRBJ2-3, with no clear D. V was trimmed by 3 bases and J by 0 bases, leaving 10 bases between them. Germline V gene sequence: CDR1 MRHNA, CDR2 SNTAGT. The CDR3 covers 15 residues. DNA for the CDR3: TGTGCCAGCAGTGATACTCCGGACAGCACAGATACGCAGTATTTT. As protein: CASSDTPDSTDTQYF.

The rearrangement links TRBV7-9 to TRBJ2-2, with D perhaps assigned TRBD1 or TRBD2 (6 bases each). The CDR3 has 15 residues. Between the trimmed V and J ends, which lost 5 bases and 6 bases, there was a span of 16 bases. Germline CDR1 and CDR2: SEHNR and FQNEAQ (reference sequence). The CDR3: CASSRAGGSAGELFF. The DNA for the CDR3 is TGTGCCAGCAGCCGGGCCGGGGGCTCGGCCGGGGAGCTGTTTTTT.

The chain uses TRBV15 and TRBJ1-1, with 7 bases matching TRBD1. The CDR3 runs to 13 residues. CDR1 and CDR2 (germline): LNHNV, YYDKDF (reference sequence). After removal of 1 base from V and 11 bases from J, the junction contained 7 bases not matched to a gene. CDR3 bases: TGTGCCACCAGCAGAGTGGAGGGGGCTTGGGCTTTCTTT. It encodes CATSRVEGAWAFF.

The chain uses TRBV7-3 and TRBJ1-2; TRBD1 matches at 8 bases. V was pared by 5 bases and J by 6 bases, with 11 bases of the junction left unmatched. Germline V gives CDR1 SGHTA, CDR2 FQGTGA. This CDR3 is 15 amino acids long. The CDR3 sequence is CASSRDLTGAHGYTF. CDR3 DNA sequence: TGTGCCAGCAGCCGTGATTTGACAGGGGCCCATGGCTACACCTTC.

The table lists this clonotype with many counts. The chain has TRBV29-1 and TRBJ2-3, with 8 bases identical to TRBD2. Germline values: CDR1 SQVTM, CDR2 ANQGSEA. The CDR3 is made up of 16 amino acids. The V and J ends lost 7 bases and 3 bases, in that order; junction bases with no gene match: 15. CDR3 nucleotide sequence: TGCAGCGCCCTAGGGCTAGCGGGCCAGAAGACAGATACGCAGTATTTT. As protein: CSALGLAGQKTDTQYF.

The rearrangement joins TRBV15 to TRBJ2-5; D unresolved. V gave up 0 bases and J gave up 5 bases, with 7 bases separating them. In germline, CDR1 is LNHNV, CDR2 YYDKDF (reference sequence). The CDR3 spans 13 residues. The CDR3: CATSREVYETQYF. Written as DNA, the CDR3 is TGTGCCACCAGCAGAGAAGTTTATGAGACCCAGTACTTC.

The chain links TRBV11-2 to TRBJ2-2; D is uncertain. Germline lookup yields CDR1 SGHAT and CDR2 FQNNGV. This CDR3 comprises 15 residues. Trimming stripped 4 bases from V and 2 bases from J, with 11 bases between. The CDR3 spells CASSSIGGNTGELFF. In DNA, the CDR3 is TGTGCCAGCAGCTCTATCGGCGGAAACACCGGGGAGCTGTTTTTT.

The chain combines TRBV30 with TRBJ2-6; tentative D call: TRBD1 (5 bases). The CDR3 is 16 residues long. Germline CDR1 is GTSNPN and CDR2 is SVGIG (reference sequence). V gave up 2 bases and J gave up 0 bases, with 11 bases separating them. CDR3 sequence reads: CAWSPTGASGANVLTF. CDR3 coding DNA: TGTGCCTGGAGTCCAACAGGAGCCTCTGGGGCCAACGTCCTGACTTTC.

The DNA of the CDR3 is TGTGCCAGTTCCTCAGCCGAGACCCAGTACTTC. Protein product: CASSSAETQYF. The chain combines TRBV6-5 with TRBJ2-5; D unclear. Trimming stripped 9 bases from V and 5 bases from J, with 10 bases between. The CDR3 runs to 11 residues. Germline CDR1 is MNHEY and CDR2 is SVGAGI.

The rearrangement links TRBV9 to TRBJ2-7, with D maybe TRBD2 (6 bases). The germline gives CDR1 SGDLS, CDR2 YYNGEE. The V and J ends lost 2 bases and 0 bases respectively, with 12 bases between them. This CDR3 is built from 15 residues. The CDR3 loop is CASSVSGLGSYEQYF. CDR3 DNA sequence: TGTGCCAGCAGCGTCTCGGGACTCGGCTCCTACGAGCAGTACTTC.

CDR3 sequence (DNA): TGTGCCAGTAGTATCCGGACGGAAACCGGGGAGCTGTTTTTT. Amino acid sequence: CASSIRTETGELFF. J is TRBJ2-2 and V is TRBV19, with D unresolved. The germline CDR1 and CDR2 sequences are LNHDA and SQIVND (reference sequence). Trimming shortened V by 3 bases and J by 5 bases, and 10 bases separated the two germline ends. The CDR3 contains 14 residues.

CDR3 in amino acids: CASSAAYNEQFF. DNA of the CDR3: TGTGCCAGCAGCGCAGCGTACAATGAGCAGTTCTTC. V is TRBV7-9 and J is TRBJ2-1; D is undetermined. Trimming stripped 5 bases from V and 4 bases from J, with 6 bases between. Germline assignment: CDR1 SEHNR and CDR2 FQNEAQ (reference sequence). The CDR3 sequence is 12 residues long.

This CDR3 reads CASSEGAGLTDTQYF. The CDR3 bases are TGTGCCAGCAGTGAAGGTGCCGGTCTCACAGATACGCAGTATTTT. V usage is TRBV2 and J usage is TRBJ2-3; D not certain. The germline CDR1 and CDR2 sequences are SNHLY and FYNNEI. The CDR3 is 15 residues long. V was shortened by 1 base and J by 2 bases, with 10 bases between the two germline ends. The variable domain in full, with the rest retrieved from reference TRBV2 and TRBJ2-3, is EPEVTQTPSHQVTQMGQEVILRCVPISNHLYFYWYRQILGQKVEFLVSFYNNEISEKSEIFDDQFSVERPDGSNFTLKIRSTKLEDSAMYFCASSEGAGLTDTQYFGPGTRLTVL.

The genes are TRBV20-1 and TRBJ2-7; D possibly corresponds to TRBD1 (6 bases). This CDR3 contains 12 residues. Germline-derived CDR1 and CDR2 are DFQATT and SNEGSKA (reference sequence). V was shortened by 3 bases and J by 4 bases, with 10 bases between the two germline ends. The CDR3 coding sequence is TGCAGTGCTAGGGGGGCATTATACGAGCAGTACTTC. Translation: CSARGALYEQYF.

The chain employs TRBV20-1 and TRBJ2-7; no firm D call. The CDR3 length is 12 residues. Germline V gene data show CDR1 as DFQATT and CDR2 as SNEGSKA (reference sequence). V lost 1 base, J lost 0 bases, and 4 bases lay in between. The CDR3 sequence is CSARVPSYEQYF. Written as DNA, the CDR3 is TGCAGTGCTAGAGTCCCCTCCTACGAGCAGTACTTC.

This clonotype appeared a single time. This chain uses TRBV2 with TRBJ2-1, with 9 positions matching TRBD2. CDR1 and CDR2 from the germline V gene are SNHLY and FYNNEI. After removal of 7 bases from V and 8 bases from J, the junction contained 9 bases not matched to a gene. This CDR3 has 14 residues. This CDR3 is CASKAGGPVYEQFF. CDR3 in DNA: TGTGCCAGCAAGGCGGGAGGGCCTGTGTATGAGCAGTTCTTC.

In this sample, this clonotype turned up a few times. At one boundary the junction diverges from the germline segment, which might be a read error. The V and J genes are TRBV7-6 and TRBJ2-3; 8 nucleotides match TRBD2. The CDR3 spans 15 residues. CDR1 is SGHVS, CDR2 FNYEAQ, per germline. CDR3 DNA sequence: TGTGCCAGCAGCTTAGCGATGGGACTAGACCCGACGCTGTATTTT. Translation: CASSLAMGLDPTLYF. Using reference TRBV7-6 and TRBJ2-3 for the parts outside the CDR3, the full variable domain is GAGVSQSPRYKVTKRGQDVALRCDPISGHVSLYWYRQALGQGPEFLTYFNYEAQQDKSGLPNDRFSAERPEGSISTLTIQRTEQRDSAMYRCASSLAMGLDPTLYFGPGTRLTVL.

The chain links TRBV5-6 to TRBJ2-5; D is uncertain. The tail of the sequence fits TRBJ2-7 better, so the J call may be wrong. Germline loops: CDR1 SGHDT, CDR2 YYEEEE. The CDR3 runs to 12 residues. CDR3 in amino acids: CASSWARHEQYF. The CDR3 nucleotides read TGTGCCAGCAGCTGGGCGAGGCACGAGCAGTACTTC.

This clonotype has a single count. The chain employs TRBV12-5 and TRBJ1-2; a possible D gene is TRBD1 (5 bases). The CDR3 is made up of 15 amino acids. The V gene's germline CDR1 is LGHNT and CDR2 FRNRAP. V was shortened by 9 bases and J by 4 bases, with 21 bases between the two germline ends. CDR3 amino acids: CASTAGTEWGYGYTF. The CDR3, as DNA: TGTGCTAGCACGGCCGGGACGGAGTGGGGCTATGGCTACACCTTC.

The genes are TRBV5-1 and TRBJ2-2; perhaps TRBD2 as D (5 bases). CDR1 SGHRS and CDR2 YFSETQ come from the germline V gene. This CDR3 has 17 amino acids. V lost 2 bases to trimming and J lost 1 base, with 15 bases between them. The CDR3 DNA reads as TGCGCCAGCAGCTTTGACACACAGAGGGTGAACACCGGGGAGCTGTTTTTT. This encodes CASSFDTQRVNTGELFF.

This clonotype was picked up one time. The rearrangement links TRBV24-1 to TRBJ2-5, with 12 bases fitting TRBD2. After removal of 3 bases from V and 3 bases from J, the junction contained 1 base not matched to a gene. CDR1 and CDR2 from the germline V gene are KGHDR and SFDVKD. The CDR3 spans 15 residues. As DNA, the CDR3 is TGTGCCACCAGTGATCTAGCGGGAGGGAAAGAGACCCAGTACTTC. It codes for CATSDLAGGKETQYF.

This clonotype was found once. The chain links TRBV7-6 to TRBJ1-1, with 11 bases identical to TRBD1. This CDR3 has 15 amino acids. Germline CDR1 and CDR2: SGHVS and FNYEAQ. With 4 bases clipped from V and 5 bases from J, the junction kept 6 bases outside the gene matches. CDR3 sequence: CASSSKDRGRTEAFF. CDR3 nucleotides: TGTGCCAGCAGCTCCAAGGACAGGGGGCGAACTGAAGCTTTCTTT.

The J gene is TRBJ1-4, the V gene TRBV25-1, with 11 bases identical to TRBD1. The V gene's germline CDR1 is MGHDK and CDR2 SYGVNS. J lost 8 bases, V lost 4 bases, and 3 bases had no gene match. The length of the CDR3 is 14 residues. The CDR3 bases are TGTGCCAGCAGTGGGACAGGGGGCACCGAAAAACTGTTTTTT. Its translation is CASSGTGGTEKLFF.

This chain's CDR3 is CASSLAGLLYEQYF. CDR3 sequence (DNA): TGTGCCAGCAGCTTAGCCGGATTACTCTACGAGCAGTACTTC. The gene calls are TRBV7-8 and TRBJ2-7, with D unresolved. Trimming took off 0 bases at V and 3 bases at J, with 9 bases between the two ends. This CDR3 spans 14 amino acids. CDR1 is SGHVS and CDR2 is FQNEAQ in the germline V gene.